The 22 T cell receptor beta chains reported below all come from one sample, sequenced in a study of tumor-infiltrating lymphocytes in localized non-small cell lung cancer. Profiling relied on immunoSEQ multiplex PCR, and the TCRdb table lists in-frame clones only, not all of them. This sample yields about 12,000 clones, of which 80% are seen a single time; around an eighth belongs to the top ten. The material sequenced was lung tumor tissue. All receptors derive from a human donor with non-small cell lung cancer.

The chain joins TRBV27 to TRBJ2-5, with 12 bases identical to TRBD2. V gave up 4 bases and J gave up 3 bases; unmatched junction bases: 15. Germline V gene data show CDR1 as MNHEY and CDR2 as SMNVEV (reference sequence). CDR3 size: 19 residues. The CDR3 sequence is CASSSQITLAGGRKETQYF. CDR3 nucleotide sequence: TGTGCCAGCAGTTCCCAAATCACCCTAGCGGGGGGGAGAAAAGAGACCCAGTACTTC.

The chain couples TRBV19 to TRBJ1-4, with D unclear. The V end lost 4 bases, the J end lost 0 bases, and 9 bases lay between the germline ends. CDR1 is LNHDA, CDR2 SQIVND, per germline (reference sequence). The CDR3 has 15 amino acids. CDR3 bases: TGTGCCAGTAGTAAGGGCCAAGCAACTAATGAAAAACTGTTTTTT. As protein: CASSKGQATNEKLFF.

In DNA, the CDR3 is TGTGCCAGCTCACAGACAGCCTCCTACGAGCAGTACTTC. It codes for CASSQTASYEQYF. This sequence joins TRBV18 and TRBJ2-7; D possibly corresponds to TRBD1 (5 bases). V was shortened by 4 bases and J by 0 bases, with 7 bases between the two germline ends. Germline V gives CDR1 KGHSH, CDR2 LQKENI. This CDR3 region has 13 residues.

This chain joins TRBV5-1 and TRBJ2-2; the D gene is possibly TRBD1 (6 bases). With 0 bases removed from V and 0 bases from J, the gap between germline ends came to 12 bases. Germline V CDR1 and CDR2: SGHRS, YFSETQ. The CDR3 length is 17 residues. In nucleotides, the CDR3 is TGCGCCAGCAGCTTGGGGCACAGGGACGCGAACACCGGGGAGCTGTTTTTT. Translating gives CASSLGHRDANTGELFF. Variable domain in full (rest from reference TRBV5-1 and TRBJ2-2): KAGVTQTPRYLIKTRGQQVTLSCSPISGHRSVSWYQQTPGQGLQFLFEYFSETQRNKGNFPGRFSGRQFSNSRSEMNVSTLELGDSALYLCASSLGHRDANTGELFFGEGSRLTVL.

J is TRBJ1-2 and V is TRBV10-2, with 8 nucleotides matching TRBD1. CDR3 length: 13 residues. The V gene's germline CDR1 is WSHSY and CDR2 SAAADI. V shed 7 bases and J 4 bases; nucleotides not matched to a gene: 5. The CDR3 spells CASIRDRRYGYTF. The CDR3 bases are TGCGCCAGCATCCGGGACAGGCGCTATGGCTACACCTTC.

The chain combines TRBV20-1 with TRBJ1-1; unclear D gene. Deletions cut 7 bases from V and 5 bases from J, with 11 bases between. Germline-derived CDR1 and CDR2 are DFQATT and SNEGSKA (reference sequence). This CDR3 has 11 residues. The CDR3 loop reads CSGSPGTEAFF. The CDR3 coding sequence is TGCAGTGGGTCCCCGGGGACTGAAGCTTTCTTT.

The chain has TRBV7-2 and TRBJ1-6; no definite D call. CDR1 and CDR2 (germline): SGHTA, FQGNSA. The CDR3 loop spans 12 amino acids. V was pared by 7 bases and J by 5 bases, with 6 bases between. CDR3 in DNA: TGTGCCAGCAATGATAATAATTCACCCCTCCACTTT. Translation: CASNDNNSPLHF.

The chain carries TRBV5-1 and TRBJ2-1, with TRBD2 matching 12 bases. Germline V gene sequence: CDR1 SGHRS, CDR2 YFSETQ. CDR3 length equals 13 residues. The ends lost 7 bases at V and 7 bases at J; junction bases unmatched: 3. For the CDR3, the DNA is TGCGCCAGCTTTCTAGCGGGGGGGAATGAGCAGTTCTTC. The encoded protein is CASFLAGGNEQFF. Looking up the rest from reference TRBV5-1 and TRBJ2-1 gives the full variable domain: KAGVTQTPRYLIKTRGQQVTLSCSPISGHRSVSWYQQTPGQGLQFLFEYFSETQRNKGNFPGRFSGRQFSNSRSEMNVSTLELGDSALYLCASFLAGGNEQFFGPGTRLTVL.

The CDR3 loop is CASSHGGRSNTEAFF. CDR3 sequence (DNA): TGTGCCAGCTCACACGGGGGGCGGTCGAACACTGAAGCTTTCTTT. The rearrangement joins TRBV18 to TRBJ1-1; possibly TRBD1 for D (6 bases). The V gene lost 4 bases and the J gene lost 1 base, with 13 bases spanning the gap. The CDR3 length is 15 residues. Per the germline V gene, CDR1 is KGHSH and CDR2 is LQKENI.

The chain carries TRBV19 and TRBJ1-6, with TRBD1 matching over 10 bases. Germline V gene sequence: CDR1 LNHDA, CDR2 SQIVND (reference sequence). This CDR3 comprises 15 residues. V shed 6 bases, J shed 4 bases, and the junction held 3 bases outside the gene matches. This chain's CDR3 is CASSLGQGYNSPLHF. The DNA of the CDR3 is TGTGCCAGTAGCCTGGGACAGGGGTATAATTCACCCCTCCACTTT.

The sample holds a few counts of this clone. The V call is TRBV9, the J call TRBJ1-5; a possible D gene is TRBD1 (6 bases). This CDR3 region has 14 residues. The V end lost 3 bases, the J end lost 7 bases, and 14 bases lay between the germline ends. Germline V gene sequence: CDR1 SGDLS, CDR2 YYNGEE. CDR3 DNA: TGTGCCAGCAGCGCGCGGGGGGGGCAACAGCCCCAGCATTTT. Its protein is CASSARGGQQPQHF. The full variable domain, with the rest looked up from reference TRBV9 and TRBJ1-5, is DSGVTQTPKHLITATGQRVTLRCSPRSGDLSVYWYQQSLDQGLQFLIQYYNGEERAKGNILERFSAQQFPDLHSELNLSSLELGDSALYFCASSARGGQQPQHFGDGTRLSIL.

The rearrangement links TRBV5-5 to TRBJ2-2; D might be TRBD1 (5 bases). In germline, CDR1 is SGHKS, CDR2 YYEKEE (reference sequence). The V end was cut by 3 bases, the J end by 2 bases, with 11 bases between. CDR3 length equals 15 residues. The CDR3 sequence: CASSSGQGNTGELFF. The CDR3 coding sequence is TGTGCCAGCAGCTCGGGTCAGGGCAACACCGGGGAGCTGTTTTTT.

The chain uses TRBV11-2 and TRBJ1-2; D unresolved. CDR1 SGHAT and CDR2 FQNNGV come from the germline V gene. The CDR3 is 13 residues long. Trimming shortened V by 5 bases and J by 4 bases, and 11 bases separated the two germline ends. The CDR3 sequence: CASSPIDGYGYTF. CDR3 nucleotide sequence: TGTGCCAGCAGCCCCATCGACGGCTATGGCTACACCTTC.

Only one count was recorded for this clone. In DNA, the CDR3 is TGTGCCAGCAGCCTCATGGCCCGCAGCTCCTACGAGCAGTACTTC. Protein: CASSLMARSSYEQYF. The chain employs TRBV7-9 and TRBJ2-7; no clear D. This CDR3 region has 15 residues. The germline V and J ends were trimmed by 5 bases and 0 bases, with 14 bases remaining between them. The germline gives CDR1 SEHNR, CDR2 FQNEAQ (reference sequence).

The chain links TRBV5-1 to TRBJ1-6; TRBD1 aligns across 9 bases. Germline lookup yields CDR1 SGHRS and CDR2 YFSETQ. The CDR3 contains 15 residues. V was pared by 4 bases and J by 5 bases, with 4 bases of the junction left unmatched. The CDR3 loop is CASSLRTGDNSPLHF. The CDR3 nucleotides are TGCGCCAGCAGCCTCCGGACAGGGGATAATTCACCCCTCCACTTT. The full variable domain, its missing parts supplied by reference TRBV5-1 and TRBJ1-6, is KAGVTQTPRYLIKTRGQQVTLSCSPISGHRSVSWYQQTPGQGLQFLFEYFSETQRNKGNFPGRFSGRQFSNSRSEMNVSTLELGDSALYLCASSLRTGDNSPLHFGNGTRLTVT.

This chain links TRBV4-3 with TRBJ2-7, with D tentatively TRBD1 (5 bases). The CDR3 has 14 amino acids. From germline, CDR1 is LGHNA and CDR2 YSLEER. Trimming left V 0 bases short and J 7 bases short, with 13 bases between. The CDR3 sequence: CASSQDSWGSEQYF. CDR3 nucleotide sequence: TGCGCCAGCAGCCAAGACTCGTGGGGCTCGGAGCAGTACTTC.

The chain has TRBV6-5 and TRBJ1-2; the D gene is possibly TRBD1 (5 bases). The CDR3 runs 15 residues. Germline CDR1 and CDR2: MNHEY and SVGAGI. Trimming removed 0 bases at V and 5 bases at J, with 13 bases between. Here the CDR3 reads CASSYSPTDSYGYTF. DNA for the CDR3: TGTGCCAGCAGTTACTCGCCGACAGACTCGTATGGCTACACCTTC.

CDR3 sequence reads: CATGRGARSTEAFF. CDR3 DNA: TGTGCCACGGGTCGGGGGGCGAGGAGCACTGAAGCTTTCTTT. V and J are TRBV6-5 and TRBJ1-1; tentative D call: TRBD1 (6 bases). The germline V gene encodes CDR1 MNHEY and CDR2 SVGAGI. Trimming removed 10 bases from V and 4 bases from J, with 19 bases in between. The CDR3 totals 14 residues.

The chain has TRBV9 and TRBJ2-3, with TRBD2 identical over 15 bases. The junction had 3 bases not matched to a gene; V was cut back by 4 bases and J by 3 bases. This CDR3 spans 16 amino acids. Germline V lookup: CDR1 SGDLS, CDR2 YYNGEE. CDR3 sequence: CASSWTSGGETDTQYF. The CDR3 nucleotides are TGTGCCAGCAGCTGGACTAGCGGGGGGGAAACAGATACGCAGTATTTT.

This clone was observed a few times. V and J are TRBV9 and TRBJ1-1; tentatively, D is TRBD1 (6 bases). The germline CDR1 and CDR2 sequences are SGDLS and YYNGEE. V was cut by 2 bases and J by 7 bases, with 12 bases left in between. This CDR3 spans 13 amino acids. The CDR3 nucleotides read TGTGCCAGCAGCGTGAGAGGGGGAGGTGAAGCTTTCTTT. Protein product: CASSVRGGGEAFF.

The V and J genes are TRBV18 and TRBJ1-1; a possible D gene is TRBD1 (6 bases). The V gene's germline CDR1 is KGHSH and CDR2 LQKENI. Trimming left V 3 bases short and J 5 bases short, with 22 bases between. This CDR3 is built from 17 residues. In DNA, the CDR3 is TGTGCCAGCTCACCCATACCGGGGGCCAGCGAAGGTACTGAAGCTTTCTTT. Residues: CASSPIPGASEGTEAFF.

The chain carries TRBV5-1 and TRBJ1-1; no clear D. The V end was cut by 0 bases, the J end by 3 bases, with 9 bases between. CDR1 and CDR2 (germline): SGHRS, YFSETQ. The CDR3 has 14 residues. In DNA form, the CDR3 reads TGCGCCAGCAGCTTGGGTGTCAGCTACACTGAAGCTTTCTTT. Amino acid sequence: CASSLGVSYTEAFF.